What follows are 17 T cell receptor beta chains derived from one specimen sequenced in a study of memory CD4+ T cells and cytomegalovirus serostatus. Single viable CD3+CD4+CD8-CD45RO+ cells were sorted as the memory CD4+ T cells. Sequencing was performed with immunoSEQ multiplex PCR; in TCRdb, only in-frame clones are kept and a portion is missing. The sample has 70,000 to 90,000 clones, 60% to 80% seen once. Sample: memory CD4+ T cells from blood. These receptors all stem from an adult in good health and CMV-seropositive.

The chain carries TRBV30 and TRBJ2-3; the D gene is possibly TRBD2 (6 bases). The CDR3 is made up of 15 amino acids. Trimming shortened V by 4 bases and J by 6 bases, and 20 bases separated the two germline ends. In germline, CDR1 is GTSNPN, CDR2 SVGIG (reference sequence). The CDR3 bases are TGTGCCTGGATTCGGTCCTGGGCGGGATCCGATACGCAGTATTTT. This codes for CAWIRSWAGSDTQYF.

The CDR3 loop is CASGQGGALETGYTF. CDR3 coding DNA: TGTGCCAGCGGGCAGGGCGGGGCTCTAGAAACAGGCTACACCTTC. The chain couples TRBV2 to TRBJ1-2; D may be TRBD1 (5 bases). CDR1 and CDR2 (germline): SNHLY, FYNNEI. CDR3 length equals 15 residues. Trimming pared 8 bases from V and 8 bases from J, leaving 24 bases between.

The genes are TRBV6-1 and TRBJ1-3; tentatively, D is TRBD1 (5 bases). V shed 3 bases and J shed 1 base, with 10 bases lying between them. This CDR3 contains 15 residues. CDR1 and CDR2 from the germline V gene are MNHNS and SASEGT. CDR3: CASSEGGVSGNTIYF. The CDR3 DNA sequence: TGTGCCAGCAGTGAGGGAGGGGTATCTGGAAACACCATATATTTT.

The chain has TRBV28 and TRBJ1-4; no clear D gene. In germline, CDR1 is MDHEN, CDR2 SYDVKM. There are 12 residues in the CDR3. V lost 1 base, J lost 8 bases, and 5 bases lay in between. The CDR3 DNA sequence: TGTGCCAGCAGTTTATTATCAGAAAAACTGTTTTTT. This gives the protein CASSLLSEKLFF.

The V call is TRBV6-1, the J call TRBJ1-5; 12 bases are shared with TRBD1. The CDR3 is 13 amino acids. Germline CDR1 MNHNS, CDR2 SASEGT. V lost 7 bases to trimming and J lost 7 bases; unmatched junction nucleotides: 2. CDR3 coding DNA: TGTGCCAGCAAAGGGACAGGGGGCCAGCCCCAGCATTTT. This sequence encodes CASKGTGGQPQHF.

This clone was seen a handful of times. Written as DNA, the CDR3 is TGTGCCAGCAGTTCCCAACACAGGGGAGCGAATCAGCCCCAGCATTTT. As protein: CASSSQHRGANQPQHF. This chain uses TRBV27 with TRBJ1-5; 7 bases are shared with TRBD1. V lost 4 bases, J lost 4 bases, and 10 bases stayed unmatched. Per the germline V gene, CDR1 is MNHEY and CDR2 is SMNVEV (reference sequence). This CDR3 is built from 16 residues.

CDR3 nucleotide sequence: TGTGCCTGGAGTACAACCGGATCTGGATCCATACTGGGAAACACCATATATTTT. Amino acid sequence: CAWSTTGSGSILGNTIYF. The chain joins TRBV30 to TRBJ1-3; D is uncertain. The CDR3 is 18 residues long. The V gene's germline CDR1 is GTSNPN and CDR2 SVGIG (reference sequence). V lost 2 bases and J lost 4, with 24 bases in between. The variable domain in full, with the rest retrieved from reference TRBV30 and TRBJ1-3, is SQTIHQWPATLVQPVGSPLSLECTVEGTSNPNLYWYRQAAGRGLQLLFYSVGIGQISSEVPQNLSASRPQDRQFILSSKKLLLSDSGFYLCAWSTTGSGSILGNTIYFGEGSWLTVV.

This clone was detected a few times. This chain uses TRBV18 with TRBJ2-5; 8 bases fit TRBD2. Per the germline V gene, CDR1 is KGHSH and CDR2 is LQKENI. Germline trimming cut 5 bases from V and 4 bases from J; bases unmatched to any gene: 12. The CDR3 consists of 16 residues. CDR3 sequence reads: CASSGQLAGSGETQYF. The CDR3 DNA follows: TGTGCCAGCTCAGGCCAGTTAGCGGGAAGTGGAGAGACCCAGTACTTC.

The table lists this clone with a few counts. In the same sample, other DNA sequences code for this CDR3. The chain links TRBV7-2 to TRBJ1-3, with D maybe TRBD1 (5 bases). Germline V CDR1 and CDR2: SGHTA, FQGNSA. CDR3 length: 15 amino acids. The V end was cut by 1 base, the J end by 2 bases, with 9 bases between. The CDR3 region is CASSLVTGAGNTIYF. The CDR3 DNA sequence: TGTGCCAGCAGCTTAGTGACGGGGGCTGGAAACACCATATATTTT.

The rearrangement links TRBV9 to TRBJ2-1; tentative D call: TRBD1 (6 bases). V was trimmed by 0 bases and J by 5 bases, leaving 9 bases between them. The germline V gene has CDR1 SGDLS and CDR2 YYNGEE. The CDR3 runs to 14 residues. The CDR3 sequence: CASSVDTGNNEQFF. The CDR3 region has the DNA TGTGCCAGCAGCGTAGATACAGGGAACAATGAGCAGTTCTTC.

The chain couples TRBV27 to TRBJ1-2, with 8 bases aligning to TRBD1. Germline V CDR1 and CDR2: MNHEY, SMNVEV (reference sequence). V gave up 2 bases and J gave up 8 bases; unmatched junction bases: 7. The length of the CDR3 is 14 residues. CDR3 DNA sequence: TGTGCCAGCAGTTTAAACAGGGGGGTTTCGGGCTACACCTTC. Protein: CASSLNRGVSGYTF.

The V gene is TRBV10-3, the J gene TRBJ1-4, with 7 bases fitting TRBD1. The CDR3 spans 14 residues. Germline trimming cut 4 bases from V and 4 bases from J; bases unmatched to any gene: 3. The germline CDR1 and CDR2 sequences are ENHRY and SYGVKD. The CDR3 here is CAISAGGSNEKLFF. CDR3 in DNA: TGTGCCATCAGTGCAGGGGGGAGTAATGAAAAACTGTTTTTT.

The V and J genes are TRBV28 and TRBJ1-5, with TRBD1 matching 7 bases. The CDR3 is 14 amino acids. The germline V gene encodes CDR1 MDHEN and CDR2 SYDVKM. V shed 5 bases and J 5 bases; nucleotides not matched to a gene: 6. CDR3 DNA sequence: TGTGCCAGCAGTCTAGGACAGGATTATCAGCCCCAGCATTTT. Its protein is CASSLGQDYQPQHF.

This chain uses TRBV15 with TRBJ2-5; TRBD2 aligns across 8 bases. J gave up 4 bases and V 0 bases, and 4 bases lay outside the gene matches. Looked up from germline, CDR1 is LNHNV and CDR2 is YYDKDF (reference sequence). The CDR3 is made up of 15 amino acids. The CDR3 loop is CATSRDISGGETQYF. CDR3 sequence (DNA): TGTGCCACCAGCAGAGATATCAGCGGGGGAGAGACCCAGTACTTC.

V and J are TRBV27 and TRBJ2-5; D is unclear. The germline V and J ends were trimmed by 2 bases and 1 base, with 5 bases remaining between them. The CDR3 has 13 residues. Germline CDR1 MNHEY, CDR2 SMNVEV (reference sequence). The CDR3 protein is CASSLERQETQYF. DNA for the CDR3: TGTGCCAGCAGTTTAGAGCGCCAAGAGACCCAGTACTTC.

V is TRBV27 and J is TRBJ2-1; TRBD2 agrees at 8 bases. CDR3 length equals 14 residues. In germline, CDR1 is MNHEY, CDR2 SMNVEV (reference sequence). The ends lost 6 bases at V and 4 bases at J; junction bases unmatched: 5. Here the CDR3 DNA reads TGTGCCAGCAGCGGACTAGCAGATTACAATGAGCAGTTCTTC. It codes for CASSGLADYNEQFF.

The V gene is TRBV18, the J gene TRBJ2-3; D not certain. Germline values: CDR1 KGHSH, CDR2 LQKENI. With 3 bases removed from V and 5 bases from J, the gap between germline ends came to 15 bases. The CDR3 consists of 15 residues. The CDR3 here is CASSPKVAIGDTQYF. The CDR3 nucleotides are TGTGCCAGCTCACCGAAGGTGGCGATCGGAGATACGCAGTATTTT. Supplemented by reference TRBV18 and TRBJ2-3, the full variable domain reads NAGVMQNPRHLVRRRGQEARLRCSPMKGHSHVYWYRQLPEEGLKFMVYLQKENIIDESGMPKERFSAEFPKEGPSILRIQQVVRGDSAAYFCASSPKVAIGDTQYFGPGTRLTVL.